Each of the 30 T cell receptor beta chains below was sequenced from the same sample in a study of beta chain features in type 1 diabetes. Since all of the isolated RNA was reverse transcribed, expressed TCRB transcripts were what got sequenced. Measured with immunoSEQ multiplex PCR; TCRdb has only the in-frame clones, and not every one. Here the sample spans approximately 160,000 clones, about 8.5% being singletons. Sequencing was performed on central memory CD4+ T cells from blood. The receptors shown here come from a man younger than 30 in good health.

The rearrangement joins TRBV18 to TRBJ2-1; D is perhaps TRBD1 (5 bases). The CDR3 consists of 19 residues. Germline V gene data show CDR1 as KGHSH and CDR2 as LQKENI. The ends were cut back, 2 bases at V and 3 bases at J, with 23 bases in the middle. CDR3 in amino acids: CASSPFESLGAGNYNEQFF. CDR3 in DNA: TGTGCCAGCTCACCATTTGAGTCTCTCGGAGCAGGGAACTACAATGAGCAGTTCTTC.

This chain uses TRBV7-3 with TRBJ2-3, with no clear D. The CDR3 loop spans 14 amino acids. The V end was cut by 1 base, the J end by 0 bases, with 5 bases between. Germline CDR1 reads SGHTA; CDR2 reads FQGTGA. CDR3 in DNA: TGTGCCAGCAGCTTAAGCAGTAGCACAGATACGCAGTATTTT. Encoded protein: CASSLSSSTDTQYF.

The genes are TRBV27 and TRBJ2-1, with TRBD2 identical over 10 bases. The V and J ends lost 2 bases and 5 bases, in that order; junction bases with no gene match: 3. CDR1 is MNHEY and CDR2 is SMNVEV in the germline V gene (reference sequence). The CDR3 has 15 residues. The CDR3 loop reads CASSLEGLAHNEQFF. The CDR3, as DNA: TGTGCCAGCAGTTTAGAGGGACTAGCGCACAATGAGCAGTTCTTC.

This chain uses TRBV6-5 with TRBJ2-3; D perhaps matches TRBD2 (6 bases). Germline CDR1 is MNHEY and CDR2 is SVGAGI. There are 14 residues in the CDR3. The V and J ends lost 8 bases and 2 bases respectively, with 14 bases between them. CDR3 sequence reads: CASGRDPHTDTQYF. The DNA for the CDR3 is TGTGCCAGCGGGCGGGACCCGCACACAGATACGCAGTATTTT.

The V and J genes are TRBV7-6 and TRBJ1-2; 7 bases fit TRBD1. The CDR3 sequence is 14 residues long. CDR1 is SGHVS, CDR2 FNYEAQ, per germline. After removal of 5 bases from V and 3 bases from J, the junction contained 6 bases not matched to a gene. CDR3 in DNA: TGTGCCAGCAGCCCCGGGACAGAGGACTATGGCTACACCTTC. This gives the protein CASSPGTEDYGYTF. The full variable domain, rest sourced from reference TRBV7-6 and TRBJ1-2, is GAGVSQSPRYKVTKRGQDVALRCDPISGHVSLYWYRQALGQGPEFLTYFNYEAQQDKSGLPNDRFSAERPEGSISTLTIQRTEQRDSAMYRCASSPGTEDYGYTFGSGTRLTVV.

V usage is TRBV28 and J usage is TRBJ1-1, with 7 bases identical to TRBD1. V dropped 7 bases and J dropped 2; count of bases not matched to a gene: 4. CDR3 length equals 13 residues. Germline loops: CDR1 MDHEN, CDR2 SYDVKM. This CDR3 reads CASIQGGNTEAFF. The CDR3 DNA sequence: TGTGCCAGCATCCAGGGGGGAAACACTGAAGCTTTCTTT.

The CDR3 bases are TGCGCCAGCAGCCTAGCCGGGGTAGGGACCCGGGGGGAGCAGTACTTC. The encoded protein is CASSLAGVGTRGEQYF. V usage is TRBV5-1 and J usage is TRBJ2-7, with D maybe TRBD2 (6 bases). Germline V gene sequence: CDR1 SGHRS, CDR2 YFSETQ. V shed 4 bases and J shed 7 bases, with 24 bases lying between them. The CDR3 length is 16 residues. Drawing the rest from reference TRBV5-1 and TRBJ2-7, the complete variable domain is KAGVTQTPRYLIKTRGQQVTLSCSPISGHRSVSWYQQTPGQGLQFLFEYFSETQRNKGNFPGRFSGRQFSNSRSEMNVSTLELGDSALYLCASSLAGVGTRGEQYFGPGTRLTVT.

The table lists this clone with a few counts. The chain carries TRBV9 and TRBJ2-3, with TRBD1 identical over 8 bases. CDR1 is SGDLS and CDR2 is YYNGEE in the germline V gene. V lost 0 bases, J lost 2 bases, and 5 bases stayed unmatched. The CDR3 spans 16 residues. Written as DNA, the CDR3 is TGTGCCAGCAGCGTAGATGGACAGGGAACCACAGATACGCAGTATTTT. This translates into CASSVDGQGTTDTQYF. Based on the CDR3 plus reference TRBV9 and TRBJ2-3, the full variable domain is DSGVTQTPKHLITATGQRVTLRCSPRSGDLSVYWYQQSLDQGLQFLIQYYNGEERAKGNILERFSAQQFPDLHSELNLSSLELGDSALYFCASSVDGQGTTDTQYFGPGTRLTVL.

This clone was counted a few times. The CDR3 spells CASIQGTGGTEAFF. The CDR3 bases are TGTGCCAGCATTCAAGGGACAGGCGGCACTGAAGCTTTCTTT. The gene calls are TRBV27 and TRBJ1-1; 8 positions agree with TRBD1. The CDR3 extends over 14 amino acids. V shed 7 bases, J shed 4 bases, and the junction held 8 bases outside the gene matches. The V gene's germline CDR1 is MNHEY and CDR2 SMNVEV (reference sequence).

The chain is built from TRBV5-6 and TRBJ1-6, with 9 nucleotides matching TRBD1. Germline CDR1 is SGHDT and CDR2 is YYEEEE. The CDR3 extends over 16 amino acids. The ends lost 2 bases at V and 3 bases at J; junction bases unmatched: 3. CDR3 amino acids: CASSLTGGVYNSPLHF. For the CDR3, the DNA is TGTGCCAGCAGCTTAACAGGGGGCGTCTATAATTCACCCCTCCACTTT.

This rearrangement joins TRBV7-2 to TRBJ2-7, with D possibly TRBD2 on 6 matching bases. Germline CDR1 and CDR2: SGHTA and FQGNSA. V shed 5 bases and J shed 9 bases, with 14 bases lying between them. This CDR3 has 12 amino acids. CDR3 region: CASSQWREGQYF. DNA of the CDR3: TGTGCCAGCAGCCAGTGGCGGGAAGGGCAGTACTTC.

This clone was counted at least ten times. The CDR3 DNA is TGTGCCAGCAGGTCTCTCGCGAATGAGCAGTTCTTC. Protein sequence: CASRSLANEQFF. The chain uses TRBV28 and TRBJ2-1; D not resolved. The V gene lost 6 bases and the J gene lost 7 bases, with 10 bases spanning the gap. This CDR3 comprises 12 residues. Germline values: CDR1 MDHEN, CDR2 SYDVKM.

The table lists this clone with a few counts. This chain links TRBV29-1 with TRBJ1-1; D gene uncertain. Looked up from germline, CDR1 is SQVTM and CDR2 is ANQGSEA. There are 13 residues in the CDR3. V dropped 7 bases and J dropped 3 bases, with 15 bases sitting between them. In nucleotides, the CDR3 is TGCAGCGGAGCAGCTGCACGGGACACTGAAGCTTTCTTT. Its protein is CSGAAARDTEAFF. Drawing the rest from reference TRBV29-1 and TRBJ1-1, the complete variable domain is SAVISQKPSRDICQRGTSLTIQCQVDSQVTMMFWYRQQPGQSLTLIATANQGSEATYESGFVIDKFPISRPNLTFSTLTVSNMSPEDSSIYLCSGAAARDTEAFFGQGTRLTVV.

This sequence joins TRBV7-3 and TRBJ1-1; D not certain. This CDR3 comprises 13 residues. Per germline, CDR1 SGHTA and CDR2 FQGTGA. The V end lost 2 bases, the J end lost 1 base, and 5 bases lay between the germline ends. The CDR3 reads CASSLAGNTEAFF. The CDR3 DNA reads as TGTGCCAGCAGCTTAGCAGGGAACACTGAAGCTTTCTTT.

CDR3 amino acids: CASSFRRPYTEAFF. The CDR3 region has the DNA TGCGCCAGCAGCTTCCGGAGGCCCTACACTGAAGCTTTCTTT. The rearrangement links TRBV5-1 to TRBJ1-1; D gene uncertain. The CDR3 runs 14 residues. Trimming pared 2 bases from V and 3 bases from J, leaving 11 bases between. CDR1 is SGHRS and CDR2 is YFSETQ in the germline V gene.

This clone was picked up one time. The V and J genes are TRBV6-5 and TRBJ2-3, with 8 positions matching TRBD1. The J segment lost 1 base and the V segment lost 7 bases, leaving 4 bases of the junction unmatched. Per germline, CDR1 MNHEY and CDR2 SVGAGI. This CDR3 spans 14 amino acids. CDR3 nucleotides: TGTGCCAGCACCACGGGACAGGGCACAGATACGCAGTATTTT. Protein product: CASTTGQGTDTQYF.

The chain links TRBV5-1 to TRBJ2-7, with a possible D match to TRBD1 (6 bases). CDR1 is SGHRS and CDR2 is YFSETQ in the germline V gene. V dropped 5 bases and J dropped 0 bases, with 12 bases sitting between them. The CDR3 loop spans 14 amino acids. The CDR3 DNA follows: TGCGCCAGCAGTGGGGGCACCTACTCCTACGAGCAGTACTTC. Translating it yields CASSGGTYSYEQYF.

This clone was picked up one time. V gene TRBV7-2 combines with J gene TRBJ2-3; D unresolved. Trimming took off 1 base at V and 0 bases at J, with 11 bases between the two ends. Germline V gives CDR1 SGHTA, CDR2 FQGNSA. The CDR3 length is 16 residues. As DNA, the CDR3 is TGTGCCAGCAGCTTAGTTCCTAGGTTAAGCACAGATACGCAGTATTTT. Translating gives CASSLVPRLSTDTQYF.

This rearrangement joins TRBV7-9 to TRBJ2-3; D gene ambiguous. The V end was cut by 0 bases, the J end by 5 bases, with 9 bases between. The CDR3 extends over 14 amino acids. The germline gives CDR1 SEHNR, CDR2 FQNEAQ (reference sequence). This chain's CDR3 is CASSLASAGDTQYF. CDR3 nucleotide sequence: TGTGCCAGCAGCTTAGCGTCGGCAGGAGATACGCAGTATTTT. The full variable domain, rest sourced from reference TRBV7-9 and TRBJ2-3, is DTGVSQNPRHKITKRGQNVTFRCDPISEHNRLYWYRQTLGQGPEFLTYFQNEAQLEKSRLLSDRFSAERPKGSFSTLEIQRTEQGDSAMYLCASSLASAGDTQYFGPGTRLTVL.

The sample holds a few counts of this clone. The CDR3 protein is CASSIGGHRSSGANVLTF. CDR3 coding DNA: TGTGCCAGTAGTATTGGGGGACATAGGTCCTCTGGGGCCAACGTCCTGACTTTC. The chain has TRBV19 and TRBJ2-6, with D perhaps matching TRBD1 (6 bases). The germline V gene has CDR1 LNHDA and CDR2 SQIVND (reference sequence). V was clipped by 3 bases and J by 0 bases, with 15 bases between them. The CDR3 runs to 18 residues.

This sequence joins TRBV4-3 and TRBJ2-1, with a weak D call TRBD2 (6 bases). CDR1 is LGHNA and CDR2 is YSLEER in the germline V gene. The germline V and J ends were trimmed by 4 bases and 0 bases, with 13 bases remaining between them. There are 16 residues in the CDR3. CDR3 in DNA: TGCGCCAGCAGCCCCCTCGCGGGGTACTCCTACAATGAGCAGTTCTTC. Its protein product is CASSPLAGYSYNEQFF.

This clone was counted at least ten times. This rearrangement joins TRBV30 to TRBJ1-5; D ambiguous. V was trimmed by 0 bases and J by 4 bases, leaving 7 bases between them. CDR1 is GTSNPN and CDR2 is SVGIG in the germline V gene (reference sequence). The CDR3 contains 13 residues. The CDR3 DNA is TGTGCCTGGAGTGTTTCGGGGAATCAGCCCCAGCATTTT. It is translated as CAWSVSGNQPQHF.

This sequence joins TRBV7-3 and TRBJ1-2, with TRBD1 matching over 7 bases. CDR1 is SGHTA and CDR2 is FQGTGA in the germline V gene. V gave up 2 bases and J gave up 6 bases; unmatched junction bases: 9. The CDR3 consists of 15 residues. The CDR3 nucleotides read TGTGCCAGCAGCTTAGGGGGGACAGCCGGCAATGGCTACACCTTC. Translating gives CASSLGGTAGNGYTF.

The genes are TRBV7-2 and TRBJ2-7; TRBD2 aligns across 9 bases. This CDR3 has 16 residues. CDR1 and CDR2 from the germline V gene are SGHTA and FQGNSA. The V segment lost 1 base and the J segment 4 bases; nucleotides outside the gene matches: 8. CDR3 nucleotides: TGTGCCAGCAGCTTAGTTTCAGCGGGGGGAAAATACGAGCAGTACTTC. It specifies CASSLVSAGGKYEQYF.

The V and J genes are TRBV28 and TRBJ2-1, with TRBD2 matching over 7 bases. The CDR3 sequence is 15 residues long. Germline V CDR1 and CDR2: MDHEN, SYDVKM. The trim removed 6 bases at V and 0 bases at J, leaving 5 bases unmatched. The CDR3 nucleotides are TGTGCCAGCAGCAGGGACTACGGCTCCTACAATGAGCAGTTCTTC. Translating it yields CASSRDYGSYNEQFF.

The chain carries TRBV9 and TRBJ2-7; a weak D match, TRBD1 (6 bases). V lost 3 bases and J 1 base, leaving 11 bases between the germline ends. The germline gives CDR1 SGDLS, CDR2 YYNGEE. This CDR3 has 14 amino acids. DNA for the CDR3: TGTGCCAGCAGCGGACAGGCCCAGTCCTACGAGCAGTACTTC. It yields the protein CASSGQAQSYEQYF.

The CDR3 sequence: CASSLYVSGSEQFF. CDR3 coding DNA: TGTGCCAGCAGCTTATACGTAAGCGGGAGTGAGCAGTTCTTC. V and J are TRBV7-2 and TRBJ2-1; 8 bases are shared with TRBD2. CDR3 length: 14 residues. Germline CDR1 is SGHTA and CDR2 is FQGNSA. Trimming at V came to 2 bases and at J to 9 bases, leaving 6 bases not matched to a gene.

The CDR3 is CASSLRGFKQYF. The CDR3 DNA reads as TGTGCCAGCAGTTTAAGGGGTTTTAAGCAGTACTTC. The gene calls are TRBV28 and TRBJ2-7, with D possibly being TRBD1 (5 bases). Trimming took off 2 bases at V and 8 bases at J, with 10 bases between the two ends. Germline assignment: CDR1 MDHEN and CDR2 SYDVKM. The CDR3 is 12 amino acids.

This clone appeared many times. The J gene is TRBJ2-4, the V gene TRBV18, with D maybe TRBD2 (6 bases). The CDR3 is 15 residues long. Trimming took 2 bases from V and 7 from J, leaving 15 bases between them. Germline CDR1 is KGHSH and CDR2 is LQKENI. CDR3 region: CASSPYPDAGNIQYF. The CDR3 nucleotides are TGTGCCAGCTCACCATACCCGGACGCGGGGAACATTCAGTACTTC.

This clone was counted many times. The chain is built from TRBV5-1 and TRBJ2-7; 8 positions agree with TRBD1. The CDR3 length is 16 residues. CDR1 SGHRS and CDR2 YFSETQ come from the germline V gene. V gave up 4 bases and J gave up 2 bases; unmatched junction bases: 11. Here the CDR3 reads CASSPTTPGQAYEQYF. CDR3 coding DNA: TGCGCCAGCAGCCCCACCACGCCGGGACAGGCCTACGAGCAGTACTTC. The entire variable domain, with the rest obtained from reference TRBV5-1 and TRBJ2-7, is as follows: KAGVTQTPRYLIKTRGQQVTLSCSPISGHRSVSWYQQTPGQGLQFLFEYFSETQRNKGNFPGRFSGRQFSNSRSEMNVSTLELGDSALYLCASSPTTPGQAYEQYFGPGTRLTVT.